These 25 T cell receptor beta chains share one sample of origin, sequenced in a study of cytomegalovirus exposure and HLA in healthy donors. Both 60 Vbeta primers and 13 Jbeta primers went into the PCR. The table came from immunoSEQ multiplex PCR; TCRdb's copy has only in-frame clones and leaves some out. The table shows about 150,000 clones, with around two thirds occurring only once. The sequenced sample consisted of PBMCs. The receptors here all came from a male donor in good health and CMV-seronegative.

The chain links TRBV6-5 to TRBJ1-1; weak D call: TRBD1 (5 bases). CDR3 length: 13 amino acids. Looked up from germline, CDR1 is MNHEY and CDR2 is SVGAGI. The V and J ends lost 10 bases and 3 bases respectively, with 15 bases between them. The CDR3 nucleotides are TGTGCCACTCTTGGAGCAGGGTACACTGAAGCTTTCTTT. Its protein product is CATLGAGYTEAFF.

V and J are TRBV18 and TRBJ2-7, with 9 positions matching TRBD1. This CDR3 comprises 15 residues. V trimming: 0 bases; J trimming: 2 bases; junction bases outside the gene matches: 2. Germline-derived CDR1 and CDR2 are KGHSH and LQKENI. The CDR3 sequence: CASSPPGQGTYEQYF. The CDR3 DNA sequence: TGTGCCAGCTCACCACCGGGACAGGGAACCTACGAGCAGTACTTC.

The table lists this clone with a count of one. The rearrangement uses TRBV4-2 and TRBJ2-7, with 7 bases fitting TRBD2. Germline CDR1 LGHNA, CDR2 YNFKEQ. V lost 2 bases, J lost 4 bases, and 5 bases stayed unmatched. CDR3 length equals 14 residues. Here the CDR3 DNA reads TGTGCCAGCAGCCAATCTAGCGGAGGATACGAGCAGTACTTC. This codes for CASSQSSGGYEQYF.

This clone was picked up a small number of times. The rearrangement uses TRBV5-1 and TRBJ2-7; TRBD1 is a possible D gene (6 bases). The CDR3 is 15 amino acids. In germline, CDR1 is SGHRS, CDR2 YFSETQ. Deletions cut 5 bases from V and 2 bases from J, with 17 bases between. CDR3 sequence (DNA): TGCGCCAGCAGAATGGGGGCCCTCCAGACCTACGAGCAGTACTTC. Translation gives CASRMGALQTYEQYF.

The rearrangement links TRBV19 to TRBJ2-1; 8 nucleotides agree with TRBD2. Germline lookup yields CDR1 LNHDA and CDR2 SQIVND (reference sequence). Trimming took 6 bases from V and 3 from J; bases not matched to a gene: 13. This CDR3 has 17 amino acids. CDR3 in amino acids: CASRGSRSGGYYNEQFF. The CDR3 coding sequence is TGTGCCAGTAGGGGGTCAAGGAGCGGGGGCTACTACAATGAGCAGTTCTTC.

This clone was observed a handful of times. V gene TRBV7-9 combines with J gene TRBJ2-5; TRBD2 matches at 7 bases. The germline V gene has CDR1 SEHNR and CDR2 FQNEAQ (reference sequence). The CDR3 totals 15 residues. V gave up 0 bases and J gave up 5 bases; unmatched junction bases: 6. CDR3 bases: TGTGCCAGCAGCTTAGCGGGCGGGGGTAGGGAGACCCAGTACTTC. Translated, it gives CASSLAGGGRETQYF.

This sequence joins TRBV13 and TRBJ2-5; TRBD2 aligns across 15 bases. There are 17 residues in the CDR3. Germline CDR1 reads PRHDT; CDR2 reads FYEKMQ (reference sequence). V was clipped by 3 bases and J by 4 bases; unmatched bases: 6. CDR3 protein: CASSFRTSGGAGETQYF. CDR3 nucleotide sequence: TGTGCCAGCAGCTTTCGGACTAGCGGGGGGGCTGGAGAGACCCAGTACTTC.

The chain joins TRBV7-3 to TRBJ2-5; D is perhaps TRBD1 (6 bases). V was pared by 4 bases and J by 1 base, with 13 bases between. This CDR3 spans 15 amino acids. Germline-derived CDR1 and CDR2 are SGHTA and FQGTGA. The CDR3 region is CASSSTGQFQETQYF. The CDR3 DNA reads as TGTGCCAGCAGCTCTACTGGACAGTTCCAAGAGACCCAGTACTTC.

The chain combines TRBV7-2 with TRBJ2-3, with 13 bases identical to TRBD2. The CDR3 runs 14 residues. V was clipped by 1 base and J by 14 bases; unmatched bases: 6. CDR1 is SGHTA, CDR2 FQGNSA, per germline. Written as DNA, the CDR3 is TGTGCCAGCAGCTTAGAGACTAGCGGGGGGTTTCGGTATTTT. Its translation: CASSLETSGGFRYF.

V gene TRBV10-1 combines with J gene TRBJ1-2; TRBD1 might be the D (5 bases). Trimming cost V 2 bases and J 8 bases, with 9 bases left between them. CDR3 length equals 12 residues. Germline CDR1 and CDR2: WNHNN and SYGVQD (reference sequence). CDR3 amino acids: CASSEGAGGYTF. CDR3 bases: TGCGCCAGCAGTGAGGGGGCCGGCGGCTACACCTTC.

This clone was observed a handful of times. This chain uses TRBV4-1 with TRBJ2-5; D possibly corresponds to TRBD2 (5 bases). In germline, CDR1 is MGHRA, CDR2 YSYEKL. This CDR3 is built from 17 residues. V lost 1 base and J 1 base, leaving 16 bases between the germline ends. CDR3 sequence (DNA): TGCGCCAGCAGCCAAGGAAGGGTGGGTGCGGGCCAAGAGACCCAGTACTTC. It specifies CASSQGRVGAGQETQYF.

This chain joins TRBV5-7 and TRBJ2-5; D might be TRBD1 (6 bases). TRBV5-7 is classed as an ORF, of uncertain function. The V and J ends lost 3 bases and 2 bases respectively, with 14 bases between them. CDR3 length: 15 amino acids. This CDR3 is CASSWDSRGQETQYF. In nucleotides, the CDR3 is TGTGCCAGCAGCTGGGATTCTAGGGGGCAAGAGACCCAGTACTTC.

This clone was seen only a few times. Other DNA variants within this sample encode the same CDR3. This chain links TRBV9 with TRBJ2-3; D possibly corresponds to TRBD2 (5 bases). The CDR3 extends over 14 amino acids. V shed 0 bases and J shed 1 base, with 6 bases lying between them. CDR1 is SGDLS and CDR2 is YYNGEE in the germline V gene. The chain's CDR3 is CASSVGAGTDTQYF. The CDR3 DNA reads as TGTGCCAGCAGCGTAGGAGCGGGCACAGATACGCAGTATTTT.

J is TRBJ2-7 and V is TRBV7-9; D possibly corresponds to TRBD2 (5 bases). The CDR3 is made up of 16 amino acids. The germline gives CDR1 SEHNR, CDR2 FQNEAQ (reference sequence). V lost 5 bases and J lost 0, with 17 bases in between. The CDR3 DNA reads TGTGCCAGCAGCACCCTGGACTCCGACCCCTCCTACGAGCAGTACTTC. This gives the protein CASSTLDSDPSYEQYF.

Only a few counts were recorded for this clone. This chain links TRBV29-1 with TRBJ2-2; possible D gene TRBD2, 5 bases. Looked up from germline, CDR1 is SQVTM and CDR2 is ANQGSEA. V was pared by 5 bases and J by 13 bases, with 14 bases between. CDR3 length: 11 residues. The CDR3 spells CSVRVAEGLFF. The CDR3, as DNA: TGCAGCGTTAGAGTTGCCGAGGGGCTGTTTTTT.

This clone appeared a few times. The chain links TRBV18 to TRBJ2-7; 11 bases match TRBD2. The CDR3 extends over 16 amino acids. V gave up 2 bases and J gave up 3 bases; unmatched junction bases: 6. Germline loops: CDR1 KGHSH, CDR2 LQKENI. This CDR3 reads CASSPRGLAVDYEQYF. As DNA, the CDR3 is TGTGCCAGCTCACCAAGGGGACTAGCGGTGGACTACGAGCAGTACTTC.

The gene calls are TRBV13 and TRBJ1-1, with 9 bases identical to TRBD1. CDR1 PRHDT and CDR2 FYEKMQ come from the germline V gene (reference sequence). V lost 2 bases to trimming and J lost 4 bases; unmatched junction nucleotides: 8. This CDR3 is built from 16 residues. The CDR3 loop reads CASSLRLGQGLTEAFF. Written as DNA, the CDR3 is TGTGCCAGCAGCTTAAGGCTGGGACAGGGACTCACTGAAGCTTTCTTT.

This chain connects TRBV28 to TRBJ2-5, with 10 bases matching TRBD1. V gave up 1 base and J gave up 5 bases; unmatched junction bases: 7. There are 16 residues in the CDR3. Germline values: CDR1 MDHEN, CDR2 SYDVKM. Here the CDR3 reads CASSLLTGGAGETQYF. The CDR3 bases are TGTGCCAGCAGTTTATTGACAGGGGGCGCGGGGGAGACCCAGTACTTC.

This chain links TRBV15 with TRBJ2-5; unclear D gene. The better agreement between TRBJ2-7 and the DNA end casts doubt on the J call. The CDR3 length is 14 residues. The V gene's germline CDR1 is LNHNV and CDR2 YYDKDF (reference sequence). The CDR3 reads CATSRDPQDYEQYF. The CDR3 DNA reads as TGTGCCACCAGCAGAGATCCCCAGGACTACGAGCAGTACTTC.

V is TRBV2 and J is TRBJ2-7, with D perhaps TRBD1 (7 bases). The germline CDR1 and CDR2 sequences are SNHLY and FYNNEI. Deletions cut 6 bases from V and 1 base from J, with 10 bases between. The CDR3 loop spans 13 amino acids. CDR3 coding DNA: TGTGCCAGCAGGGGGGGACAGTCCTACGAGCAGTACTTC. Protein sequence: CASRGGQSYEQYF.

The chain joins TRBV5-1 to TRBJ2-7; TRBD2 is a possible D gene (6 bases). V lost 0 bases, J lost 6 bases, and 16 bases lay in between. CDR3 size: 15 residues. The germline gives CDR1 SGHRS, CDR2 YFSETQ. The DNA of the CDR3 is TGCGCCAGCAGCTTGGAGGGAGGTAGGGATGTCGAGCAGTACTTC. Its protein is CASSLEGGRDVEQYF.

The chain couples TRBV2 to TRBJ2-5, with 8 nucleotides matching TRBD2. J lost 4 bases, V lost 2 bases, and 6 bases had no gene match. The germline V gene has CDR1 SNHLY and CDR2 FYNNEI. The CDR3 is made up of 15 amino acids. The CDR3 coding sequence is TGTGCCAGCAGTGAATCGATAGCGGGGCGAGAGACCCAGTACTTC. This gives the protein CASSESIAGRETQYF.

The rearrangement uses TRBV6-5 and TRBJ1-1; D is perhaps TRBD1 (6 bases). Germline CDR1 and CDR2: MNHEY and SVGAGI. V lost 6 bases and J 6 bases, leaving 17 bases between the germline ends. The CDR3 covers 14 residues. CDR3 nucleotides: TGTGCCAGCAGCGAGGGGGGGTATTGGGCTGAAGCTTTCTTT. Translation gives CASSEGGYWAEAFF.

This chain uses TRBV6-5 with TRBJ1-1, with D possibly being TRBD1 (5 bases). The CDR3 spans 13 residues. Germline V CDR1 and CDR2: MNHEY, SVGAGI. V lost 6 bases and J lost 0, with 8 bases in between. CDR3 in DNA: TGTGCCAGCAGCATGACAGTGAACACTGAAGCTTTCTTT. Its protein product is CASSMTVNTEAFF.

The CDR3 DNA follows: TGTGCCAGCAGTTTGACAGGGCAAAACACAGATACGCAGTATTTT. Translated, it gives CASSLTGQNTDTQYF. The V call is TRBV6-5, the J call TRBJ2-3, with 7 positions matching TRBD1. There are 15 residues in the CDR3. Per the germline V gene, CDR1 is MNHEY and CDR2 is SVGAGI. V was clipped by 4 bases and J by 2 bases; unmatched bases: 6.